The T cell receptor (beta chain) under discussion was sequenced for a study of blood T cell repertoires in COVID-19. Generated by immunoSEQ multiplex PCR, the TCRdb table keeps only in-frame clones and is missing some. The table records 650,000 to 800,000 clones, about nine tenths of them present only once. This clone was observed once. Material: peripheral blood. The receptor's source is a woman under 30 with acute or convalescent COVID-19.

The CDR3 DNA is TGTGCCAGCAGCCCGCAGGGGAATGAGCAGTTCTTC. Amino acid sequence: CASSPQGNEQFF. The chain joins TRBV7-8 to TRBJ2-1; D may be TRBD1 (6 bases). V lost 5 bases and J 7 bases, leaving 9 bases between the germline ends. The CDR3 loop spans 12 amino acids. Germline CDR1 and CDR2: SGHVS and FQNEAQ. The full variable domain, its missing parts supplied by reference TRBV7-8 and TRBJ2-1, is GAGVSQSPRYKVAKRGQDVALRCDPISGHVSLFWYQQALGQGPEFLTYFQNEAQLDKSGLPSDRFFAERPEGSVSTLKIQRTQQEDSAVYLCASSPQGNEQFFGPGTRLTVL.